The TCR beta chain described here comes from a study of cytomegalovirus exposure and HLA in healthy donors (dated by TCRdb to between 2016 and 2019). With regard to the full study: An earlier analysis of several hundred of the donors reported 250 to 300 Gb of sequence data and around 120 million unique TCR beta sequences from approximately 180 million T cells. About 320 gigabases of sequencing data and tens of millions of unique TCR sequences were included in an early release covering roughly 700 HLA-typed donors. The genetic ancestry cluster associated with self-reported Caucasian donors included 81% of the roughly 400 genotyped donors. The study aimed to test whether signatures of past pathogen exposure could be identified by cataloging public T cell receptors. The study profiled the T cell repertoires of fewer than 850 subjects by immunosequencing and related them to cytomegalovirus serostatus. Along with the roughly 670-subject first cohort, a separate validation cohort of over 90 different subjects was used. To predict cytomegalovirus infection status, the study brought together high-throughput TCR immunosequencing, statistical association of individual TCRs with disease status, and machine learning. A later analysis re-examined previously published TCR beta repertoires from about 700 donors and added high-resolution HLA genotyping to investigate patterns of TCR occurrence. Rather than using new phenotypic data, the later analysis identified candidate immune exposures from TCR beta sequences and from how often those sequences occurred across donors. In an earlier analysis of 500 to 650 of the donors, high-throughput TCR beta sequencing was used to judge whether each TCR beta V gene segment behaved as functional or pseudogenic. Donor age, sex, ethnicity and CMV serostatus were compiled together with the repertoire data. In a later genetic analysis, genome-wide SNP genotypes for 398 of the 666 donors were used, and that subset was treated as a discovery cohort. Every discovery cohort repertoire had been produced on one sequencing platform. HLA typing included class I and class II loci at four-digit resolution. Typing coverage varied by locus: roughly 620-630 donors for A, B, C, DRB1 and DQB1; 500 to 550 for DQA1; around 610 for DPA1; approximately 490 for DPB1. Several DR-DQ haplotypes were treated as single units for association and clustering because of strong linkage in the cohort. Among about 370 genotyped donors of the cohort, an average of roughly 230,000 unique TCR beta nucleotide sequences was sequenced per donor, of which about 18% were non-productive. General findings and caveats noted by the study authors: Correlated functional status among segregating V segments might be attributable to linkage disequilibrium, but an unknown experimental factor could not be ruled out. The authors suggested that the approach could potentially be extended to other disease states and immunological phenotypes. A cluster of highly shared sequence variants was judged likely to represent a technical artifact of the sequencing pipeline. Because some donors lacked HLA typing at each locus, the association tests relied only on the typed subset. A later analysis found that TCR association rates varied across HLA loci, with DRB1 alleles showing the most associated TCRs and HLA-C alleles the fewest. For the cohort, immune exposure information was limited to CMV serostatus. The cohort was sequenced for TCR beta chains only, and without alpha or paired-chain data the features that could be detected were limited. Because counts were too low, seventeen rarely observed V segments, including chromosome 9 orphons, were left out of the earlier analysis of over 550 of the donors. When HLA alleles, especially DR and DQ, strongly co-occurred, attributing TCR associations to individual alleles was difficult. Across donors, most TCR sequences were observed very rarely, whereas some public TCRs were present in many individuals. Presence/absence analyses assumed roughly uniform sequencing depth across donors, an assumption that may not hold. A further reported finding was that TCR beta sequences accurately predicted the HLA-A and HLA-B alleles for most subjects in the first cohort. A few of the identified cytomegalovirus-associated TCR beta chains were confirmed in vitro to be specific for cytomegalovirus antigens. According to a later analysis, parvovirus B19, influenza, CMV and Epstein-Barr virus appeared linked to several top co-occurrence clusters. In a later analysis, HLA-associated TCR beta chains were found to be more clonally expanded and to have lower generation probabilities than equally common non-associated chains. An association between a missense DCLRE1C variant and V-gene and J-gene trimming of TCR beta chains was found in a later genetic analysis and replicated in an independent cohort. A later genetic analysis reported fewer N-insertions in productive TCRs among donors in an Asian-associated ancestry cluster than the roughly 670-donor mean. A later analysis found that most CMV-associated TCR beta chains appeared HLA-restricted, with HLA associations seemingly driven largely by CMV exposure. The classifier was reported to diagnose cytomegalovirus status with high specificity and sensitivity in both the original cohort and the validation cohort. The study listed approximately 150 TCR beta chains as associated with cytomegalovirus. In an earlier analysis of 587 of the donors, most TCR beta V segments appeared in productive rearrangements about 90% or about 30% of the time, broadly matching IMGT annotations. Specific HLA alleles were associated with 15,000 to 20,000 TCR beta sequences at a false discovery rate of 0.05 in a later analysis.

About this clone: Its binding antigen is unknown. Qualities for individual bases were not recorded, and no much larger clone is one base off.

The receptor library was made with the immunoSEQ multiplex PCR assay. For the multiplex PCR, a mixture combining 60 forward primers for TCR Vbeta segments and 13 reverse primers for TCR Jbeta segments was used. A multiplex PCR assay on genomic DNA amplified the CDR3 region of rearranged TCR beta genes. Amplified TCR beta libraries were sequenced as 87-base-pair reads on the Illumina HiSeq System. As for the original processing: A later analysis counted 75 million to 100 million unique TCR beta chains across the 666 repertoires, and about 10 million of these chains were shared by at least two donors. A nearest-neighbor algorithm error-corrected the raw reads and collapsed the reads into unique sequences, merging closely related sequences to remove PCR and sequencing errors. To assign V, D and J gene segments, CDR3 sequences were aligned to IMGT reference sequences. For a sequence to be retained, at least a six-nucleotide match to both a V gene segment and a J gene segment was required. A rearrangement counted as productive if the CDR3 had no stop codons and remained in frame with V and J, and every other rearrangement counted as non-productive. CDR3 was defined according to IMGT convention as the region running from the second conserved V-encoded cysteine to the conserved J-encoded phenylalanine. In an earlier analysis of some 550 of the donors, sequences lacking an unambiguous match to a single V gene segment were excluded. In an earlier analysis of 587 of the donors, a V segment was called functional when productive rearrangements were above 56.7%, and segregating when the standard deviation between donors exceeded 5%. A statistical classification framework was developed to diagnose cytomegalovirus status using the catalog of TCR beta chain sequences. In a later analysis, V and J genes were assigned by comparing TCR nucleotide sequences against IMGT/GENE-DB human TR gene sequences. A later analysis assigned CDR3 sequences and most-parsimonious VDJ recombination scenarios with the TCRdist pipeline. In a later analysis, each TCR beta chain was defined by its CDR3 amino acid sequence together with its V-gene family, and reads lacking a unique V-gene family were excluded. A later analysis removed 592 highly shared, low-generation-probability nucleotide sequences to deal with suspected cross-contamination and a sequencing artifact. For each public chain, a later analysis derived a clonal expansion index from normalized ranks of inferred template counts within each repertoire. In a later analysis, generation probabilities were computed with a VDJ recombination model fitted to out-of-frame rearrangements, and the resulting probabilities were checked against IGoR. In a later analysis, TCR-TCR, TCR-HLA and TCR-CMV co-occurrence was scored with hypergeometric tests, and a repertoire-size bias correction was applied to TCR pairs. False discovery rates were estimated in a later analysis by permuting HLA or CMV assignments 20 times. In a later analysis, co-occurring TCRs were grouped with DBSCAN, and TCRdist sequence similarity was added when clustering was performed within HLA-allele-positive subsets. Repertoires with fewer than 30,000 or more than 120,000 public chains, plus five repertoires with anomalous nucleotide sharing, were excluded from co-occurrence clustering. Drawn from immuneACCESS, this table holds only the in-frame rearrangements with V and J called that TCRdb kept. Clones are partly lost; checked studies trace under half to an unresolved V gene and leave the rest unexplained. The D gene and trimming were derived from the DNA, and the V and J assignments and clone size from that table. This sample is represented by about 150,000 clones; 55% to 75% of them were singletons. The top ten constitute approximately 4% of the sample.

The cohort consisted of 600 or so healthy bone marrow donors. Cohort members were all nominally healthy when sampled, although unrecorded immune exposures were likely present. The donor was CMV seropositive and was included in the group of 250 to 300 seropositive cohort members. Every donor gave a peripheral blood sample, and the peripheral blood mononuclear cells from that sample were used for TCR beta sequencing. Genomic DNA was extracted from the blood cell samples with the Qiagen DNeasy Blood Extraction Kit. This sequence originates from a man aged 45-60 years in good health and CMV-seropositive. Sequenced material: PBMCs.

The DNA sequence follows: TGTGCCAGCAGCTTAGCTGGTGAGTTATACGAGCAGTACTTC. It translates to CASSLAGELYEQYF. The chain links TRBV11-3 with TRBJ2-7, with the D gene not confidently named. The CDR3, cysteine through phenylalanine, is 14 amino acids long. Only CDR3 DNA remains: 42 bases, in frame from the first base. At the junction V is shortened by 1 base and J by 4 bases, with 11 bases in between. CDR1 and CDR2 (SGHNT, YENEEA) derive from the germline V gene.